This entry concerns a single T cell receptor (beta chain). Antigen unknown. Germline CDR1 SGDLS, CDR2 YYNGEE. With V trimmed by 4 bases and J by 1 base, 9 bases remained unmatched. The CDR3 is made up of 16 amino acids. The data were taken from a study of cytomegalovirus exposure and HLA in healthy donors. Study summary: A prior study identified 117 million unique TCR beta sequences from about 179 million T cells.

General study points: The authors later found HLA-associated TCR beta chains more clonally expanded than equally common others.

The PCR had 60 Vbeta and 13 Jbeta primers. Produced via immunoSEQ multiplex PCR; TCRdb's table is partial and in-frame only. The repertoire holds a few hundred thousand clones, with about 83% as singletons. The chain joins TRBV9 to TRBJ2-7; 9 bases match TRBD2. The sequence came from a woman aged 40-49 years in good health and CMV-seropositive. Material for sequencing was PBMCs. Here the CDR3 DNA reads TGTGCCAGCAGCCAGGGGGATAGCGGGAGTTCCTACGAGCAGTACTTC. Translating it yields CASSQGDSGSSYEQYF.